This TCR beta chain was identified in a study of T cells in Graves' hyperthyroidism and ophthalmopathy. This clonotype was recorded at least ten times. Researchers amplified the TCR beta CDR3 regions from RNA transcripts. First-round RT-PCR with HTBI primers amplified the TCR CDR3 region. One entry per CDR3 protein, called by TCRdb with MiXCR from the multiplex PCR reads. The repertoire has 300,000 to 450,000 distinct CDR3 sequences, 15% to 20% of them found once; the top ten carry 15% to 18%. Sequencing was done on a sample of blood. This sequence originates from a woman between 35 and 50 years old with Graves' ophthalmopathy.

The CDR3 region is CASSLVAEQYF. DNA for the CDR3: TGTGCCAGCAGCTTAGTCGCCGAGCAGTACTTC. This chain links TRBV7-2 with TRBJ2-7; D gene uncertain. Germline assignment: CDR1 SGHTA and CDR2 FQGNSA. CDR3 size: 11 residues. The V end lost 1 base, the J end lost 6 bases, and 4 bases lay between the germline ends.